The 28 T cell receptor beta chains below come from one sample, sequenced in a study of T cell changes during pregnancy in multiple sclerosis. Sequencing was performed with immunoSEQ multiplex PCR; in TCRdb, only in-frame clones are kept and a portion is missing. The sample lists roughly 50,000 clones; 91% were seen once. The specimen was peripheral blood, collected after pregnancy. The receptors come from a female donor in good health, enrolled as a control in a pregnancy study.

The chain couples TRBV18 to TRBJ1-1, with D tentatively TRBD1 (5 bases). The CDR3 runs to 14 residues. Trimming left V 6 bases short and J 1 base short, with 12 bases between. Germline CDR1 is KGHSH and CDR2 is LQKENI. The CDR3 nucleotides are TGTGCCAGCTCGCGGGGACGGGAGAACACTGAAGCTTTCTTT. It is translated as CASSRGRENTEAFF.

The V and J genes are TRBV2 and TRBJ1-2; 7 bases line up with TRBD1. Germline CDR1 is SNHLY and CDR2 is FYNNEI. Unmatched junction bases numbered 5, after V lost 6 bases and J lost 4 bases. The CDR3 totals 13 residues. The CDR3 DNA is TGTGCCAGCAGAGATACAGGGGTCTATGGCTACACCTTC. It codes for CASRDTGVYGYTF.

This clone was detected only once. This chain connects TRBV28 to TRBJ2-1; 7 bases line up with TRBD2. Unmatched junction bases numbered 2, after V lost 7 bases and J lost 2 bases. CDR1 is MDHEN and CDR2 is SYDVKM in the germline V gene. CDR3 length: 13 residues. CDR3 nucleotides: TGTGCCAGCAATCTAGCGGCCTACAATGAGCAGTTCTTC. Protein: CASNLAAYNEQFF.

V and J are TRBV5-4 and TRBJ1-5; D not certain. This CDR3 is built from 12 residues. Germline CDR1 is SGHNT and CDR2 is YYREEE (reference sequence). V was pared by 5 bases and J by 12 bases, with 15 bases between. CDR3 DNA sequence: TGTGCCAGCAGGCTATGGTACGCGGACCAGCATTTT. Amino acid sequence: CASRLWYADQHF.

The table lists this clone with a count of one. The chain couples TRBV7-2 to TRBJ2-7; 7 nucleotides agree with TRBD1. This CDR3 has 16 amino acids. V trimming: 3 bases; J trimming: 5 bases; junction bases outside the gene matches: 13. Germline-derived CDR1 and CDR2 are SGHTA and FQGNSA. The CDR3 DNA is TGTGCCAGCAGCTTGTTCCGGGACAGCCATGGAAACGAGCAGTACTTC. It codes for CASSLFRDSHGNEQYF.

This clone has only one observation. This chain links TRBV7-2 with TRBJ2-7; 8 bases match TRBD1. This CDR3 is 14 amino acids long. Germline lookup yields CDR1 SGHTA and CDR2 FQGNSA. V was pared by 5 bases and J by 1 base, with 4 bases of the junction left unmatched. CDR3: CASSPRQGSYEQYF. CDR3 DNA sequence: TGTGCCAGCAGCCCCAGACAGGGGTCCTACGAGCAGTACTTC.

The rearrangement joins TRBV6-1 to TRBJ1-3; D gene ambiguous. V lost 2 bases, J lost 12 bases, and 11 bases lay in between. This CDR3 contains 12 residues. In germline, CDR1 is MNHNS, CDR2 SASEGT. CDR3: CASSESGEHIYF. The CDR3 DNA follows: TGTGCCAGCAGTGAATCTGGGGAGCACATATATTTT.

The V and J genes are TRBV6-1 and TRBJ1-5; D is ambiguous. The germline V and J ends were trimmed by 7 bases and 3 bases, with 13 bases remaining between them. The CDR3 covers 14 residues. Germline V lookup: CDR1 MNHNS, CDR2 SASEGT. CDR3 amino acids: CASKLVQFNQPQHF. The DNA for the CDR3 is TGTGCCAGCAAGTTGGTTCAGTTCAATCAGCCCCAGCATTTT.

The gene calls are TRBV9 and TRBJ1-1; weak D call: TRBD1 (6 bases). Looked up from germline, CDR1 is SGDLS and CDR2 is YYNGEE. CDR3 length: 15 residues. Trimming took 2 bases from V and 1 from J, leaving 12 bases between them. The CDR3: CASSVLQGGNTEAFF. The CDR3 nucleotides read TGTGCCAGCAGCGTCCTACAGGGTGGGAACACTGAAGCTTTCTTT.

The J gene is TRBJ2-1, the V gene TRBV6-5, with 8 bases lining up with TRBD1. With V trimmed by 7 bases and J by 2 bases, 7 bases remained unmatched. The V gene's germline CDR1 is MNHEY and CDR2 SVGAGI. The CDR3 has 15 amino acids. CDR3 sequence: CASTRPGQAYNEQFF. CDR3 bases: TGTGCCAGCACCCGCCCGGGACAGGCCTACAATGAGCAGTTCTTC.

The chain is built from TRBV2 and TRBJ1-2, with 8 bases identical to TRBD1. The CDR3 runs 15 residues. Looked up from germline, CDR1 is SNHLY and CDR2 is FYNNEI. Unmatched junction bases numbered 13, after V lost 6 bases and J lost 7 bases. The CDR3 DNA reads as TGTGCCAGCAGCGACACGCGGACAGGGCTTGCTGGCTACACCTTC. This sequence encodes CASSDTRTGLAGYTF. The full variable domain, with the rest looked up from reference TRBV2 and TRBJ1-2, is EPEVTQTPSHQVTQMGQEVILRCVPISNHLYFYWYRQILGQKVEFLVSFYNNEISEKSEIFDDQFSVERPDGSNFTLKIRSTKLEDSAMYFCASSDTRTGLAGYTFGSGTRLTVV.

The V and J genes are TRBV6-6 and TRBJ1-2; 10 bases fit TRBD1. There are 16 residues in the CDR3. Unmatched junction bases numbered 6, after V lost 5 bases and J lost 0 bases. Germline-derived CDR1 and CDR2 are MNHNY and SVGAGI (reference sequence). The CDR3 region has the DNA TGTGCCAGCAGTCTGGACAGGGGGTTGGCTAACTATGGCTACACCTTC. It yields the protein CASSLDRGLANYGYTF.

The CDR3 loop is CASSQTRGNQPQHF. For the CDR3, the DNA is TGTGCCAGCAGTCAGACTCGCGGCAATCAGCCCCAGCATTTT. V is TRBV7-2 and J is TRBJ1-5; D ambiguous. The ends were cut back, 6 bases at V and 2 bases at J, with 11 bases in the middle. The CDR3 runs 14 residues. Germline lookup yields CDR1 SGHTA and CDR2 FQGNSA.

V gene TRBV6-5 combines with J gene TRBJ1-2; D might be TRBD1 (5 bases). Germline V gene data show CDR1 as MNHEY and CDR2 as SVGAGI. Trimming removed 8 bases from V and 4 bases from J, with 17 bases in between. The CDR3 sequence is 14 residues long. The CDR3, as DNA: TGTGCCAGCGGCCAGTCGGCGGGGGTCTATGGCTACACCTTC. This codes for CASGQSAGVYGYTF.

The CDR3 DNA follows: TGCGCCAGCAGCCAGCCGGACAGGGGCCATGAGCAGTTCTTC. The encoded protein is CASSQPDRGHEQFF. J is TRBJ2-1 and V is TRBV4-3; TRBD1 aligns across 9 bases. Germline V gene sequence: CDR1 LGHNA, CDR2 YSLEER. V lost 3 bases, J lost 8 bases, and 5 bases stayed unmatched. This CDR3 has 14 amino acids.

The chain links TRBV7-2 to TRBJ2-3; 10 nucleotides align to TRBD2. V lost 5 bases to trimming and J lost 0 bases; unmatched junction nucleotides: 2. This CDR3 is built from 15 residues. Germline values: CDR1 SGHTA, CDR2 FQGNSA. CDR3 bases: TGTGCCAGCAGCCGGACTAGCGGAAGCACAGATACGCAGTATTTT. Encoded protein: CASSRTSGSTDTQYF.

This chain joins TRBV19 and TRBJ1-1; D is perhaps TRBD1 (5 bases). This CDR3 region has 12 residues. Trimming shortened V by 5 bases and J by 8 bases, and 12 bases separated the two germline ends. Germline V CDR1 and CDR2: LNHDA, SQIVND (reference sequence). The CDR3 nucleotides are TGTGCCAGTAGTTCTGTCAGGGAAGAAGCTTTCTTT. Its translation: CASSSVREEAFF.

V usage is TRBV11-2 and J usage is TRBJ1-2; D ambiguous. There are 13 residues in the CDR3. CDR1 is SGHAT, CDR2 FQNNGV, per germline. Trimming removed 0 bases from V and 8 bases from J, with 10 bases in between. The CDR3 is CASSLDRAGGYTF. CDR3 coding DNA: TGTGCCAGCAGCTTAGATAGGGCGGGAGGCTACACCTTC. Supplemented by reference TRBV11-2 and TRBJ1-2, the full variable domain reads EAGVAQSPRYKIIEKRQSVAFWCNPISGHATLYWYQQILGQGPKLLIQFQNNGVVDDSQLPKDRFSAERLKGVDSTLKIQPAKLEDSAVYLCASSLDRAGGYTFGSGTRLTVV.

The chain links TRBV13 to TRBJ2-6; TRBD2 aligns across 12 bases. J lost 10 bases, V lost 3 bases, and 4 bases had no gene match. Germline V gives CDR1 PRHDT, CDR2 FYEKMQ (reference sequence). The CDR3 length is 15 residues. The CDR3 bases are TGTGCCAGCAGCTTTGTAACTAGCGGGGGGAACGTCCTGACTTTC. Protein product: CASSFVTSGGNVLTF.

The chain carries TRBV5-1 and TRBJ1-2; 10 bases fit TRBD1. V dropped 3 bases and J dropped 4; count of bases not matched to a gene: 6. The CDR3 is made up of 15 amino acids. Germline V gives CDR1 SGHRS, CDR2 YFSETQ. CDR3 region: CASSYGTGEGYGYTF. The CDR3 region has the DNA TGCGCCAGCAGCTACGGGACAGGGGAGGGCTATGGCTACACCTTC.

The V call is TRBV7-2, the J call TRBJ2-7; D gene unclear. The CDR3 consists of 13 residues. V shed 3 bases and J shed 6 bases, with 12 bases lying between them. Germline V lookup: CDR1 SGHTA, CDR2 FQGNSA. CDR3 bases: TGTGCCAGCAGCTTCTCCCCAAGCTCCGAGCAGTACTTC. Translation: CASSFSPSSEQYF. Together with reference TRBV7-2 and TRBJ2-7, the CDR3 gives the full variable domain: GAGVSQSPSNKVTEKGKDVELRCDPISGHTALYWYRQSLGQGLEFLIYFQGNSAPDKSGLPSDRFSAERTGGSVSTLTIQRTQQEDSAVYLCASSFSPSSEQYFGPGTRLTVT.

V gene TRBV15 combines with J gene TRBJ2-5; 7 positions match TRBD2. The CDR3 totals 14 residues. Germline CDR1 and CDR2: LNHNV and YYDKDF (reference sequence). V shed 8 bases and J 2 bases; nucleotides not matched to a gene: 8. The CDR3 spells CATASGDQQETQYF. As DNA, the CDR3 is TGTGCCACCGCCAGCGGGGATCAGCAAGAGACCCAGTACTTC.

This clone occurred a few times. This sequence joins TRBV5-1 and TRBJ1-1; 9 nucleotides line up with TRBD1. Germline lookup yields CDR1 SGHRS and CDR2 YFSETQ. V gave up 4 bases and J gave up 6 bases; unmatched junction bases: 7. The CDR3 is made up of 14 amino acids. This chain's CDR3 is CASSPGQGGSEAFF. CDR3 in DNA: TGCGCCAGCAGCCCGGGACAGGGAGGCTCTGAAGCTTTCTTT.

The gene calls are TRBV6-1 and TRBJ2-7; 8 nucleotides align to TRBD1. CDR1 is MNHNS, CDR2 SASEGT, per germline. V trimming: 8 bases; J trimming: 3 bases; junction bases outside the gene matches: 6. The CDR3 is 13 residues long. CDR3 residues: CASLQGANYEQYF. The CDR3 DNA reads as TGTGCCAGCTTGCAGGGGGCGAACTACGAGCAGTACTTC.

This clone was picked up a small number of times. J is TRBJ1-1 and V is TRBV28; D may be TRBD1 (6 bases). The CDR3 sequence is 14 residues long. V shed 6 bases and J shed 3 bases, with 14 bases lying between them. Germline CDR1 MDHEN, CDR2 SYDVKM. CDR3: CASSRNRVYTEAFF. Here the CDR3 DNA reads TGTGCCAGCAGCCGTAACAGGGTATACACTGAAGCTTTCTTT.

The chain couples TRBV6-6 to TRBJ1-1; D not certain. The V end was cut by 7 bases, the J end by 2 bases, with 11 bases between. Germline CDR1 MNHNY, CDR2 SVGAGI (reference sequence). This CDR3 is built from 13 residues. This chain's CDR3 is CASTRGLNTEAFF. CDR3 nucleotides: TGTGCCAGCACCCGAGGACTCAACACTGAAGCTTTCTTT.

The CDR3 nucleotides read TGTGCCAGCAGTCAAGGGGGCCACCGCTCTGGAAACACCATATATTTT. Its protein is CASSQGGHRSGNTIYF. The rearrangement uses TRBV28 and TRBJ1-3, with 7 bases fitting TRBD1. In germline, CDR1 is MDHEN, CDR2 SYDVKM. J lost 0 bases, V lost 5 bases, and 7 bases had no gene match. CDR3 length: 16 residues.

V and J are TRBV7-2 and TRBJ1-1; D not resolved. V was pared by 5 bases and J by 1 base, with 8 bases between. CDR1 is SGHTA and CDR2 is FQGNSA in the germline V gene. This CDR3 spans 13 amino acids. CDR3 coding DNA: TGTGCCAGCAGCCGCACACCGAACACTGAAGCTTTCTTT. Amino acids: CASSRTPNTEAFF.